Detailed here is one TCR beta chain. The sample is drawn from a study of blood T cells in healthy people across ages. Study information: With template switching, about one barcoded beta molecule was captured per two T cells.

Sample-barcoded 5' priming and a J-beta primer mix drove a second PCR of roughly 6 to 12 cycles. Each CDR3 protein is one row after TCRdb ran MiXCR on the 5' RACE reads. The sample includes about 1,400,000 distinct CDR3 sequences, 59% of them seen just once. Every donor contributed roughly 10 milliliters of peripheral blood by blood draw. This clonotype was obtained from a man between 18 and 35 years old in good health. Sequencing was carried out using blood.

CDR3 loop: CASSSDRDQGSGANVLTF. Written as DNA, the CDR3 is TGTGCCAGCAGCTCAGACAGGGATCAGGGCTCTGGGGCCAACGTCCTGACTTTC. The V call is TRBV7-9, the J call TRBJ2-6; TRBD1 matches 7 bases. The CDR3 extends over 18 amino acids. Germline CDR1 is SEHNR and CDR2 is FQNEAQ (reference sequence). V trimming: 4 bases; J trimming: 0 bases; junction bases outside the gene matches: 9.